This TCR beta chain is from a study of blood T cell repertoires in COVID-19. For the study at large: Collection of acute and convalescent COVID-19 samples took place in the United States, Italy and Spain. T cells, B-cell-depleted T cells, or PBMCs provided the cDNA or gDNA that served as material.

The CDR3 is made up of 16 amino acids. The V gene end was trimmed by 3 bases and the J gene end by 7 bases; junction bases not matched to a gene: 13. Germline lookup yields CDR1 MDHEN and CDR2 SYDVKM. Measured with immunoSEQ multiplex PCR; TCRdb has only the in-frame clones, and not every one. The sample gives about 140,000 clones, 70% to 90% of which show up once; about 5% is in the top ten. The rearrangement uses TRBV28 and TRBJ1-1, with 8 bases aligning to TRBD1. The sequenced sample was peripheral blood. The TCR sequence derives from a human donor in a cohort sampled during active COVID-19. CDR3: CASSLGQGAWGREAFF. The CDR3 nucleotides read TGTGCCAGCAGTTTGGGTCAGGGGGCGTGGGGCCGTGAAGCTTTCTTT.